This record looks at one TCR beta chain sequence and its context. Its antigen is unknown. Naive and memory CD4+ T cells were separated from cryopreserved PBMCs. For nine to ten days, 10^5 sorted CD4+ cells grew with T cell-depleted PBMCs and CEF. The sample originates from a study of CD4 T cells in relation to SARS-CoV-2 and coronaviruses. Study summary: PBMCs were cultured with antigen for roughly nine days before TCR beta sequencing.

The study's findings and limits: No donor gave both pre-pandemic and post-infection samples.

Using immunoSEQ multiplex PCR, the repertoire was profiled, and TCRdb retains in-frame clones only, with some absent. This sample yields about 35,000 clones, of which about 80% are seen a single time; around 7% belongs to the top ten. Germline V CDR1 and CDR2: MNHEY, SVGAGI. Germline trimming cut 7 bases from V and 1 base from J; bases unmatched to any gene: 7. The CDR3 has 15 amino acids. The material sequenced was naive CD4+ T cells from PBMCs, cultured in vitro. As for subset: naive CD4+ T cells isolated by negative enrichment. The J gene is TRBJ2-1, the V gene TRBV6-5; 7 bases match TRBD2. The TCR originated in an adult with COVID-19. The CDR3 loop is CASTRTRESYNEQFF. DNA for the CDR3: TGTGCCAGCACTCGTACGCGGGAGTCCTACAATGAGCAGTTCTTC.